A selection of T cell receptor beta chains follows, all from one sample in a study of T cell changes during pregnancy in multiple sclerosis. Only in-frame clones appear in the TCRdb table, and some are missing; sequencing was by immunoSEQ multiplex PCR. Among about 68,000 clones listed, about 90% were seen once. The source material was peripheral blood, sampled in the second trimester of pregnancy. The receptor set was obtained from a female donor with multiple sclerosis, enrolled in a pregnancy study. The CDR3 runs from the conserved cysteine through the conserved F or W. Each record gives: CDR3 length, D gene, J gene, clone size, V gene, CDR3 protein, CDR3 DNA. D genes are given only for firm matches. Not all rows give a size; the values are once, few, many and, for expanded clones, a class.

length: 19; D: TRBD1; J: TRBJ1-4; size: .; V: TRBV7-9; CDR3: CASSSADRGLLLFDEKLFF; DNA: TGTGCCAGCAGCTCAGCGGACAGGGGGCTACTATTATTCGATGAAAAACTGTTTTTT
length: 16; D: .; J: TRBJ2-7; size: .; V: TRBV7-2; CDR3: CASSLDAGTPTYEQYF; DNA: TGTGCCAGCAGCTTGGACGCCGGGACACCCACCTACGAGCAGTACTTC
length: 17; D: TRBD2; J: TRBJ2-5; size: .; V: TRBV4-3; CDR3: CASSQTAGGLRGETQYF; DNA: TGCGCCAGCAGCCAAACAGCGGGGGGGCTTAGAGGAGAGACCCAGTACTTC
length: 15; D: TRBD1; J: TRBJ2-7; size: .; V: TRBV7-2; CDR3: CASSPDRGGSYEQYF; DNA: TGTGCCAGCAGCCCCGACAGGGGGGGATCCTACGAGCAGTACTTC
length: 16; D: TRBD2; J: TRBJ2-3; size: .; V: TRBV14; CDR3: CASSQGLAGIFNTQYF; DNA: TGTGCCAGCAGCCAAGGACTAGCGGGGATATTTAATACGCAGTATTTT
length: 15; D: TRBD1; J: TRBJ2-7; size: few; V: TRBV7-2; CDR3: CASSRRDRSSYEQYF; DNA: TGTGCCAGCAGCCGCCGGGACAGGAGCTCCTACGAGCAGTACTTC
length: 14; D: .; J: TRBJ1-3; size: few; V: TRBV30; CDR3: CAWNPGHSGNTIYF; DNA: TGTGCCTGGAACCCCGGACATTCTGGAAACACCATATATTTT
length: 11; D: .; J: TRBJ2-7; size: .; V: TRBV7-2; CDR3: CASSFGVEQYF; DNA: TGTGCCAGCAGCTTTGGAGTCGAGCAGTACTTC
length: 13; D: .; J: TRBJ2-1; size: once; V: TRBV7-9; CDR3: CASSPGSYNEQFF; DNA: TGTGCCAGCAGCCCCGGTTCTTACAATGAGCAGTTCTTC
length: 14; D: TRBD2; J: TRBJ2-3; size: .; V: TRBV30; CDR3: CAWTRGASTDTQYF; DNA: TGTGCCTGGACGCGGGGGGCGAGCACAGATACGCAGTATTTT
length: 16; D: TRBD2; J: TRBJ2-3; size: .; V: TRBV30; CDR3: CAWSRGTSGFTDTQYF; DNA: TGTGCCTGGAGCCGGGGGACTAGCGGCTTCACAGATACGCAGTATTTT
length: 15; D: TRBD1; J: TRBJ1-2; size: .; V: TRBV18; CDR3: CASSPLGQVDYGYTF; DNA: TGTGCCAGCTCACCCCTGGGACAGGTGGACTATGGCTACACCTTC
length: 13; D: .; J: TRBJ2-6; size: few; V: TRBV2; CDR3: CASRGTGANVLTF; DNA: TGTGCCAGCCGCGGGACTGGGGCCAACGTCCTGACTTTC
length: 16; D: .; J: TRBJ2-2; size: .; V: TRBV10-3; CDR3: CATRWIGGAGTGELFF; DNA: TGTGCCACCCGATGGATTGGGGGCGCAGGGACCGGGGAGCTGTTTTTT
length: 15; D: .; J: TRBJ1-1; size: few; V: TRBV21-1; CDR3: CASRKVGGHKTEAFF; DNA: TGTGCCAGCAGGAAAGTCGGGGGGCATAAGACTGAAGCTTTCTTT
length: 13; D: TRBD1; J: TRBJ1-1; size: .; V: TRBV6-6; CDR3: CASKQGEGTEAFF; DNA: TGTGCCAGTAAACAGGGGGAAGGCACTGAAGCTTTCTTT
length: 11; D: TRBD1; J: TRBJ2-7; size: .; V: TRBV5-4; CDR3: CASSLGTALDF; DNA: TGTGCCAGCAGCTTAGGGACAGCCTTAGACTTC
length: 15; D: .; J: TRBJ2-3; size: .; V: TRBV7-9; CDR3: CASSRQRPSTDTQYF; DNA: TGTGCCAGCAGTCGTCAGCGTCCTAGCACAGATACGCAGTATTTT
length: 12; D: TRBD2; J: TRBJ2-5; size: .; V: TRBV6-6; CDR3: CASTRLAETQYF; DNA: TGTGCCAGCACCCGACTAGCGGAGACCCAGTACTTC
length: 14; D: .; J: TRBJ2-1; size: once; V: TRBV27; CDR3: CASSLGREYNEQFF; DNA: TGTGCCAGCAGTTTAGGACGGGAATACAATGAGCAGTTCTTC
length: 12; D: .; J: TRBJ1-2; size: .; V: TRBV6-5; CDR3: CASSQGFDGYTF; DNA: TGTGCCAGCAGTCAGGGATTCGATGGCTACACCTTC
length: 16; D: TRBD2; J: TRBJ2-5; size: .; V: TRBV6-5; CDR3: CASSYSGTSGGKTQYF; DNA: TGTGCCAGCAGTTACTCCGGGACTAGCGGGGGGAAGACCCAGTACTTC
length: 16; D: TRBD2; J: TRBJ2-3; size: .; V: TRBV5-1; CDR3: CASSPGRQRGVHTQYF; DNA: TGCGCCAGCAGCCCTGGCCGACAGCGGGGGGTTCATACGCAGTATTTT
length: 15; D: .; J: TRBJ2-2; size: .; V: TRBV7-2; CDR3: CASSRQLGSPGELFF; DNA: TGTGCCAGCAGCCGACAGTTAGGCAGTCCCGGGGAGCTGTTTTTT
length: 14; D: .; J: TRBJ2-3; size: .; V: TRBV7-3; CDR3: CASSPALGTDTQYF; DNA: TGTGCCAGCAGCCCCGCGCTTGGCACAGATACGCAGTATTTT
length: 12; D: .; J: TRBJ2-3; size: .; V: TRBV9; CDR3: CASSALRDTQYF; DNA: TGTGCCAGCAGTGCTCTAAGAGATACGCAGTATTTT
length: 18; D: .; J: TRBJ1-3; size: .; V: TRBV7-2; CDR3: CASSKPPGSSGLGNTIYF; DNA: TGTGCCAGCAGCAAACCCCCCGGGAGCTCAGGATTAGGAAACACCATATATTTT
length: 16; D: TRBD1; J: TRBJ1-6; size: .; V: TRBV18; CDR3: CASSPSGTGVDSPLHF; DNA: TGTGCCAGCTCACCTTCAGGGACAGGGGTGGACTCACCCCTCCACTTT
length: 14; D: .; J: TRBJ2-7; size: few; V: TRBV4-1; CDR3: CASSQGGQGDEQYF; DNA: TGCGCCAGCAGCCAAGGTGGGCAGGGCGACGAGCAGTACTTC
length: 15; D: .; J: TRBJ1-4; size: .; V: TRBV9; CDR3: CASSVLSQGNEKLFF; DNA: TGTGCCAGCAGCGTACTTTCCCAGGGAAATGAAAAACTGTTTTTT
length: 14; D: .; J: TRBJ1-1; size: .; V: TRBV21-1; CDR3: CASSTRQGNTEAFF; DNA: TGTGCCAGCAGCACCCGACAGGGTAACACTGAAGCTTTCTTT
length: 13; D: .; J: TRBJ1-2; size: .; V: TRBV5-4; CDR3: CASSRPTDWGYTF; DNA: TGTGCCAGCAGCCGACCGACAGACTGGGGCTACACCTTC
length: 15; D: TRBD1; J: TRBJ1-2; size: .; V: TRBV19; CDR3: CASSITRQGHDGYTF; DNA: TGTGCCAGTAGTATCACCCGACAGGGACATGATGGCTACACCTTC
length: 17; D: TRBD2; J: TRBJ2-1; size: .; V: TRBV4-2; CDR3: CASSQEAGGPPYNEQFF; DNA: TGTGCCAGCAGCCAAGAAGCGGGGGGTCCCCCCTACAATGAGCAGTTCTTC
length: 14; D: TRBD1; J: TRBJ1-1; size: .; V: TRBV18; CDR3: CASSPPMDRTEAFF; DNA: TGTGCCAGCTCACCCCCCATGGACAGGACTGAAGCTTTCTTT
length: 12; D: .; J: TRBJ1-1; size: .; V: TRBV11-2; CDR3: CASSLYTSEAFF; DNA: TGTGCCAGCAGCTTATATACGAGCGAAGCTTTCTTT
length: 13; D: .; J: TRBJ1-2; size: once; V: TRBV19; CDR3: CASSMGGASGYTF; DNA: TGTGCCAGTAGTATGGGGGGGGCGTCTGGCTACACCTTC
length: 15; D: TRBD1; J: TRBJ1-5; size: .; V: TRBV7-2; CDR3: CASSVGQGDGQPQHF; DNA: TGTGCCAGCAGCGTGGGACAGGGGGATGGTCAGCCCCAGCATTTT
length: 13; D: .; J: TRBJ2-7; size: .; V: TRBV7-6; CDR3: CASSSRQSDEQYF; DNA: TGTGCCAGCAGTTCCAGACAGTCGGACGAGCAGTACTTC
length: 13; D: .; J: TRBJ1-2; size: .; V: TRBV7-2; CDR3: CASSRQEHYSYTF; DNA: TGTGCCAGCAGCCGACAGGAGCACTATAGCTACACCTTC
length: 14; D: TRBD1; J: TRBJ1-5; size: .; V: TRBV7-2; CDR3: CASSLARGSQPQHF; DNA: TGTGCCAGCAGCTTAGCCAGGGGGAGTCAGCCCCAGCATTTT
length: 15; D: .; J: TRBJ1-4; size: .; V: TRBV5-6; CDR3: CASSLRAGINEKLFF; DNA: TGTGCCAGCAGCTTGAGGGCAGGGATCAATGAAAAACTGTTTTTT
length: 14; D: TRBD1; J: TRBJ1-1; size: .; V: TRBV7-8; CDR3: CASRLTGTAGLAFF; DNA: TGTGCCAGCCGCCTAACGGGGACAGCAGGTTTAGCTTTCTTT
length: 16; D: .; J: TRBJ1-3; size: .; V: TRBV5-6; CDR3: CASSLLLLGSGNTIYF; DNA: TGTGCCAGCAGCTTGCTGCTCCTAGGCTCTGGAAACACCATATATTTT
length: 13; D: TRBD1; J: TRBJ1-2; size: .; V: TRBV19; CDR3: CASRETGGHGYTF; DNA: TGTGCCAGTAGAGAGACAGGGGGCCATGGCTACACCTTC